The 27 T cell receptor beta chains below come from one sample, sequenced in a study of blood T cell repertoires in COVID-19. Repertoires were generated with immunoSEQ multiplex PCR, while TCRdb's copy carries only in-frame clones and drops some. The table lists about 190,000 clones, 70% to 85% of them singletons, with roughly 5.1% in the top ten. Sequenced sample: peripheral blood. The origin of the receptors is a woman between 25 and 40 years old with acute or convalescent COVID-19.

The chain carries TRBV28 and TRBJ2-4; 7 bases are a match to TRBD1. CDR3 length: 14 residues. The germline V gene has CDR1 MDHEN and CDR2 SYDVKM. V lost 5 bases, J lost 6 bases, and 7 bases stayed unmatched. This chain's CDR3 is CASSLQGTGNIQYF. CDR3 in DNA: TGTGCCAGCAGTCTACAGGGGACGGGAAACATTCAGTACTTC.

J is TRBJ2-1 and V is TRBV27; maybe TRBD2 (6 bases). V lost 3 bases and J 6 bases, leaving 12 bases between the germline ends. The CDR3 consists of 14 residues. Germline V gene sequence: CDR1 MNHEY, CDR2 SMNVEV (reference sequence). The CDR3 nucleotides read TGTGCCAGCAGTTTGAGGGGAGCGGGCAATGAGCAGTTCTTC. The encoded protein is CASSLRGAGNEQFF.

This chain connects TRBV9 to TRBJ2-7; D uncertain. Between the trimmed V and J ends, which lost 0 bases and 0 bases, there was a span of 7 bases. This CDR3 contains 14 residues. The germline V gene encodes CDR1 SGDLS and CDR2 YYNGEE. The CDR3 region is CASSVGATSYEQYF. DNA of the CDR3: TGTGCCAGCAGCGTAGGGGCTACCTCCTACGAGCAGTACTTC.

V is TRBV27 and J is TRBJ2-1; D is ambiguous. The CDR3 spans 13 residues. Trimming took 0 bases from V and 7 from J, leaving 7 bases between them. The germline CDR1 and CDR2 sequences are MNHEY and SMNVEV (reference sequence). As DNA, the CDR3 is TGTGCCAGCAGTTTATCTCACAGAAATGAGCAGTTCTTC. Protein product: CASSLSHRNEQFF.

This clone has a handful of counts. The V call is TRBV19, the J call TRBJ1-2, with TRBD1 identical over 9 bases. The V gene end was trimmed by 5 bases and the J gene end by 5 bases; junction bases not matched to a gene: 6. CDR1 is LNHDA, CDR2 SQIVND, per germline (reference sequence). This CDR3 contains 14 residues. The chain's CDR3 is CASSSRTGAYGYTF. The DNA for the CDR3 is TGTGCCAGTAGTTCACGGACAGGGGCGTATGGCTACACCTTC. Full variable domain (missing parts from reference TRBV19 and TRBJ1-2): DGGITQSPKYLFRKEGQNVTLSCEQNLNHDAMYWYRQDPGQGLRLIYYSQIVNDFQKGDIAEGYSVSREKKESFPLTVTSAQKNPTAFYLCASSSRTGAYGYTFGSGTRLTVV.

V is TRBV12-2 and J is TRBJ2-3; the DNA was not compared with TRBD2, the D call given in the table. TRBV12-2 is a listed pseudogene. The CDR3 totals 18 residues. The CDR3, as DNA: TGTGCAAGTCGCCAAGAAGGGACTAGCGGAACTAGCACAGATACGCAGTATTTT. It codes for CASRQEGTSGTSTDTQYF.

This clone was observed a handful of times. Its ends do not fully match the called genes, so a read error is possible. This sequence joins TRBV13 and TRBJ1-4; a possible D gene is TRBD1 (5 bases). Germline CDR1 and CDR2: PRHDT and FYEKMQ (reference sequence). This CDR3 spans 14 amino acids. The CDR3 region is CASSLGGASEKLFF. CDR3 nucleotides: TGTGCCAGCAGCCTAGGAGGGGCGAGTGAAAAACTGTTTTTT.

This clone was counted once. This sequence joins TRBV10-3 and TRBJ1-1; D not certain. Germline CDR1 reads ENHRY; CDR2 reads SYGVKD. Trimming pared 7 bases from V and 7 bases from J, leaving 10 bases between. The CDR3 sequence is 11 residues long. As DNA, the CDR3 is TGTGCCATCAAACAGTCGGTTGAAGCTTTCTTT. It specifies CAIKQSVEAFF.

The chain recombines TRBV4-1 with TRBJ2-5; D is ambiguous. The CDR3 spans 13 residues. Trimming removed 6 bases at V and 5 bases at J, with 13 bases between. Germline CDR1 MGHRA, CDR2 YSYEKL. In DNA, the CDR3 is TGCGCCAGCAGTTTCACCTCGAGGGAGACCCAGTACTTC. Translation gives CASSFTSRETQYF.

The chain couples TRBV30 to TRBJ1-2, with D possibly matching TRBD1 (6 bases). V gave up 2 bases and J gave up 6 bases, with 22 bases separating them. Germline V gene data show CDR1 as GTSNPN and CDR2 as SVGIG (reference sequence). CDR3 length equals 16 residues. DNA for the CDR3: TGTGCCTGGAGTTCCCGCGTGCTATGGACAGCCGATGGCTACACCTTC. Translation gives CAWSSRVLWTADGYTF.

The chain has TRBV14 and TRBJ2-5; 7 bases agree with TRBD1. After removal of 2 bases from V and 5 bases from J, the junction contained 14 bases not matched to a gene. The CDR3 runs 17 residues. CDR1 and CDR2 from the germline V gene are SGHDN and FVKESK. This chain's CDR3 is CASSQWFGQAGGETQYF. The CDR3 nucleotides read TGTGCCAGCAGCCAATGGTTCGGACAGGCCGGCGGGGAGACCCAGTACTTC. Looking up the rest from reference TRBV14 and TRBJ2-5 gives the full variable domain: EAGVTQFPSHSVIEKGQTVTLRCDPISGHDNLYWYRRVMGKEIKFLLHFVKESKQDESGMPNNRFLAERTGGTYSTLKVQPAELEDSGVYFCASSQWFGQAGGETQYFGPGTRLLVL.

Here the CDR3 DNA reads TGCGCCAGCAGCATCGGGGGATTAGGGGAGACCCAGTACTTC. Translation gives CASSIGGLGETQYF. The J gene is TRBJ2-5, the V gene TRBV5-1; possible D gene TRBD2, 6 bases. Germline-derived CDR1 and CDR2 are SGHRS and YFSETQ. The CDR3 totals 14 residues. The V end lost 4 bases, the J end lost 5 bases, and 15 bases lay between the germline ends.

In this sample, this clone turned up once. The chain is built from TRBV7-9 and TRBJ2-7; D not resolved. The V gene lost 0 bases and the J gene lost 2 bases, with 14 bases spanning the gap. Per germline, CDR1 SEHNR and CDR2 FQNEAQ (reference sequence). The CDR3 runs to 16 residues. The CDR3 reads CASSLARGRFTYEQYF. CDR3 DNA sequence: TGTGCCAGCAGCTTAGCCCGAGGCAGATTTACCTACGAGCAGTACTTC.

This clone was observed at least ten times. The chain links TRBV6-2 or TRBV6-3 to TRBJ2-1, with D possibly TRBD2 on 6 matching bases. Germline V gene data show CDR1 as MNHEY and CDR2 as SVGEGT. The CDR3 extends over 14 amino acids. The V end lost 0 bases, the J end lost 6 bases, and 9 bases lay between the germline ends. CDR3 coding DNA: TGTGCCAGCAGTTACTCGGGGGAGGTCAATGAGCAGTTCTTC. Protein product: CASSYSGEVNEQFF.

V usage is TRBV9 and J usage is TRBJ2-7; 7 nucleotides match TRBD2. Germline trimming cut 8 bases from V and 3 bases from J; bases unmatched to any gene: 11. This CDR3 comprises 14 residues. Germline-derived CDR1 and CDR2 are SGDLS and YYNGEE. CDR3 bases: TGTGCCAGTTCCCCGGCCGGGACTAACTACGAGCAGTACTTC. Protein product: CASSPAGTNYEQYF.

The chain carries TRBV30 and TRBJ2-2; D not certain. Between the trimmed V and J ends, which lost 2 bases and 6 bases, there was a span of 4 bases. This CDR3 is built from 11 residues. Germline values: CDR1 GTSNPN, CDR2 SVGIG (reference sequence). The CDR3 spells CAWSTAGELFF. CDR3 sequence (DNA): TGTGCCTGGAGTACAGCCGGGGAGCTGTTTTTT.

The chain recombines TRBV19 with TRBJ2-1; the match to TRBD1 covers 8 bases. The ends lost 3 bases at V and 4 bases at J; junction bases unmatched: 5. CDR1 is LNHDA and CDR2 is SQIVND in the germline V gene (reference sequence). CDR3 size: 15 residues. This CDR3 reads CASSIAGTGYNEQFF. DNA for the CDR3: TGTGCCAGTAGTATCGCCGGGACAGGATACAATGAGCAGTTCTTC. Looking up the rest from reference TRBV19 and TRBJ2-1 gives the full variable domain: DGGITQSPKYLFRKEGQNVTLSCEQNLNHDAMYWYRQDPGQGLRLIYYSQIVNDFQKGDIAEGYSVSREKKESFPLTVTSAQKNPTAFYLCASSIAGTGYNEQFFGPGTRLTVL.

V gene TRBV19 combines with J gene TRBJ2-1; D is perhaps TRBD2 (6 bases). Germline V gene lookup returns CDR1 LNHDA and CDR2 SQIVND (reference sequence). The CDR3 is made up of 14 amino acids. Trimming removed 5 bases at V and 6 bases at J, with 14 bases between. The CDR3 region has the DNA TGTGCCAGTAGTGCATACCTACTAGCCAATGAGCAGTTCTTC. The encoded protein is CASSAYLLANEQFF.

This clone has a handful of counts. The chain links TRBV14 to TRBJ1-6; maybe TRBD1 (6 bases). In germline, CDR1 is SGHDN, CDR2 FVKESK. The V gene lost 1 base and the J gene lost 10 bases, with 11 bases spanning the gap. The CDR3 is 14 residues long. CDR3 region: CASSQAGQNSPLHF. In DNA form, the CDR3 reads TGTGCCAGCAGCCAAGCAGGACAGAACTCACCCCTCCACTTT.

The gene calls are TRBV6-6 and TRBJ1-5; D is unclear. Trimming removed 8 bases from V and 5 bases from J, with 13 bases in between. Germline CDR1 and CDR2: MNHNY and SVGAGI (reference sequence). This CDR3 has 13 residues. The CDR3 nucleotides are TGTGCCAGCCACGCTGAGTCCCATCAGCCCCAGCATTTT. Protein: CASHAESHQPQHF.

This chain joins TRBV11-2 and TRBJ1-3; no clear D gene. Trimming pared 1 base from V and 2 bases from J, leaving 12 bases between. Germline CDR1 reads SGHAT; CDR2 reads FQNNGV. The CDR3 consists of 16 residues. Here the CDR3 reads CASSLVKQTTGNTIYF. The CDR3, as DNA: TGTGCCAGCAGCTTAGTAAAACAGACAACTGGAAACACCATATATTTT.

This chain connects TRBV7-2 to TRBJ2-7, with a weak D call TRBD2 (6 bases). Germline loops: CDR1 SGHTA, CDR2 FQGNSA. This CDR3 has 14 residues. The ends were cut back, 2 bases at V and 12 bases at J, with 20 bases in the middle. CDR3 protein: CASSLILGLGEGYF. In DNA, the CDR3 is TGTGCCAGCAGCTTAATCTTGGGACTCGGTGAGGGGTACTTC.

The chain employs TRBV7-9 and TRBJ1-2; unclear D gene. Trimming removed 4 bases at V and 5 bases at J, with 23 bases between. CDR3 length: 17 amino acids. Germline V gene sequence: CDR1 SEHNR, CDR2 FQNEAQ (reference sequence). The CDR3 is CASSSSPYGRSRYGYTF. The DNA for the CDR3 is TGTGCCAGCAGCTCTAGCCCCTATGGCCGGAGCCGATATGGCTACACCTTC.

J is TRBJ1-2 and V is TRBV5-1; TRBD1 might be the D (6 bases). CDR1 is SGHRS, CDR2 YFSETQ, per germline. Trimming stripped 1 base from V and 5 bases from J, with 12 bases between. The CDR3 extends over 14 amino acids. Here the CDR3 DNA reads TGCGCCAGCAGCTTGCGTTTGGGGGCGTATGGCTACACCTTC. The encoded protein is CASSLRLGAYGYTF.

The chain employs TRBV19 and TRBJ2-1; 14 bases map to TRBD2. V shed 4 bases and J 4 bases; nucleotides not matched to a gene: 3. There are 16 residues in the CDR3. Germline assignment: CDR1 LNHDA and CDR2 SQIVND (reference sequence). Here the CDR3 reads CASSRGLAGGYNEQFF. In DNA form, the CDR3 reads TGTGCCAGTAGTAGAGGACTAGCGGGAGGATACAATGAGCAGTTCTTC.

The V and J genes are TRBV4-2 and TRBJ1-4, with 7 bases lining up with TRBD1. This CDR3 has 18 residues. Germline V lookup: CDR1 LGHNA, CDR2 YNFKEQ. J gave up 0 bases and V 0 bases, and 7 bases lay outside the gene matches. The DNA of the CDR3 is TGTGCCAGCAGCCAAGAGGTCCCAGGGGGGACAACTAATGAAAAACTGTTTTTT. It codes for CASSQEVPGGTTNEKLFF.

The CDR3 sequence: CASSLVGGEQYF. The CDR3 DNA sequence: TGCGCCAGCAGCTTGGTCGGTGGCGAGCAGTACTTC. V and J are TRBV5-1 and TRBJ2-7, with unresolved D. Trimming left V 0 bases short and J 6 bases short, with 7 bases between. Germline values: CDR1 SGHRS, CDR2 YFSETQ. This CDR3 has 12 residues.